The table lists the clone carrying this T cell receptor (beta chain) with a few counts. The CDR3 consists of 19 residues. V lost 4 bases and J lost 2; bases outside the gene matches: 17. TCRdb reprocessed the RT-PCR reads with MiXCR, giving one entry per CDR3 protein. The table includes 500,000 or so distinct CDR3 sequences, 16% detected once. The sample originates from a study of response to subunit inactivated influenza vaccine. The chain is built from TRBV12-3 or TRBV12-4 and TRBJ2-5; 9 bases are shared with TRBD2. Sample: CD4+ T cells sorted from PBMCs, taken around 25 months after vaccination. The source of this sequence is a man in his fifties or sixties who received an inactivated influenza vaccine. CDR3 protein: CASSSKLAGPRTHQETQYF. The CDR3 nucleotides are TGTGCCAGCAGTTCAAAGCTAGCGGGGCCCCGCACCCATCAAGAGACCCAGTACTTC.